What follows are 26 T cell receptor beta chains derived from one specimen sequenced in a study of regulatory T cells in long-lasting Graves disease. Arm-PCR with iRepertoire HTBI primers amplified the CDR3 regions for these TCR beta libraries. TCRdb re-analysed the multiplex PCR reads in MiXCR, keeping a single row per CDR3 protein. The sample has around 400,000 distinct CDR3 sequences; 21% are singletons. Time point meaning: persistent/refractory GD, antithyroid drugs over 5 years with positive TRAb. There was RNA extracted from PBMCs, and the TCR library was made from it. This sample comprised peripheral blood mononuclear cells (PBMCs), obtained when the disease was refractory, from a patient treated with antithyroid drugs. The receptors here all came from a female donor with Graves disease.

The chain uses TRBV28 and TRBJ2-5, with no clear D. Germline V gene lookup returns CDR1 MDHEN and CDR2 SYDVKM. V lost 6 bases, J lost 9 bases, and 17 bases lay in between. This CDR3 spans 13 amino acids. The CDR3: CASSPRTPRAQYF. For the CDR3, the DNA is TGTGCCAGCAGCCCCCGGACCCCCCGGGCCCAGTACTTC.

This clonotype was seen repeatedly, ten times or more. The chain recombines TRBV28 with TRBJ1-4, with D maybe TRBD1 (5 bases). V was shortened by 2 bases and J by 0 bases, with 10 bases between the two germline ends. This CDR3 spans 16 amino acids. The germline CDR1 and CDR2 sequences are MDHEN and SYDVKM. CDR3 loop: CASSLPRGPTNEKLFF. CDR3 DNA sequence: TGTGCCAGCAGTTTACCACGGGGACCAACTAATGAAAAACTGTTTTTT.

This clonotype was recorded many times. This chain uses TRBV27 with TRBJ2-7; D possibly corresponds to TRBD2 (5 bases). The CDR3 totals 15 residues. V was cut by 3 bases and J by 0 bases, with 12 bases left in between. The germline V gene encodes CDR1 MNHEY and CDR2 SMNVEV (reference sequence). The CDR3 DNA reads TGTGCCAGCAGTTTGGAGGCGGCGTTCTCCTACGAGCAGTACTTC. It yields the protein CASSLEAAFSYEQYF.

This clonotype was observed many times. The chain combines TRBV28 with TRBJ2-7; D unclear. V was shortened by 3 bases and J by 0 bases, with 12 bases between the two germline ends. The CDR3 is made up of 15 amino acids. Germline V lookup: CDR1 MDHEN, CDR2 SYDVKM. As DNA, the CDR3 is TGTGCCAGCAGTTTCAGGCAGTTGAGCTCCTACGAGCAGTACTTC. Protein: CASSFRQLSSYEQYF.

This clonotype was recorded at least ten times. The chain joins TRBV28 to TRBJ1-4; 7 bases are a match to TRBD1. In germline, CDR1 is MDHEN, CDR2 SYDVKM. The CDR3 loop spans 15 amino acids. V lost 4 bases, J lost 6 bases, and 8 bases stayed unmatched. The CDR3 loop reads CASSSRGLLDEKLFF. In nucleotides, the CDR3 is TGTGCCAGCAGTTCCAGGGGGTTATTAGATGAAAAACTGTTTTTT.

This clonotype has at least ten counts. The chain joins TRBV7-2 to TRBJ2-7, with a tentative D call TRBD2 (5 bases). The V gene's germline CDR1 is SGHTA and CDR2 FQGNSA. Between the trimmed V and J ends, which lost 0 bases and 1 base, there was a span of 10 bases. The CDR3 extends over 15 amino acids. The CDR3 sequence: CASSLAAGGSYEQYF. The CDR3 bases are TGTGCCAGCAGCTTAGCGGCGGGCGGGTCCTACGAGCAGTACTTC.

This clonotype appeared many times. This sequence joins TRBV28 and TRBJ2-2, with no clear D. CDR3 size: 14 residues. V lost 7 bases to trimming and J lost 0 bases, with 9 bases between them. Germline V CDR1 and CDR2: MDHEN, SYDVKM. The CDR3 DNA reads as TGTGCCAGCACCGGGCGATCGAACACCGGGGAGCTGTTTTTT. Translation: CASTGRSNTGELFF.

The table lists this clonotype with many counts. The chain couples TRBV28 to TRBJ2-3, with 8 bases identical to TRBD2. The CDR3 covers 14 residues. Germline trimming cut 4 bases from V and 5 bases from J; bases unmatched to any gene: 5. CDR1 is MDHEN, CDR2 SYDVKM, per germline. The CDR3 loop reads CASSSREVKDTQYF. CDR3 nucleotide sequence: TGTGCCAGCAGTTCGCGGGAGGTCAAAGATACGCAGTATTTT.

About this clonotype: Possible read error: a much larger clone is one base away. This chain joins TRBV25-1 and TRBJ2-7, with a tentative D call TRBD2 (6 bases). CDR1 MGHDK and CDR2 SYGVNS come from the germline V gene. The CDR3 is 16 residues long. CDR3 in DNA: TGTGCCTGCAGTGACGTGGGAGGCCAGTACTCCTACGAGCAGTACTTC. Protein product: CACSDVGGQYSYEQYF.

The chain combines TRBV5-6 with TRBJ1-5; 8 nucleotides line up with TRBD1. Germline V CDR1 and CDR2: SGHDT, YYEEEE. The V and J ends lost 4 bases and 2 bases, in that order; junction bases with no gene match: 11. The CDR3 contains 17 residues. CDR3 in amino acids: CASSLRTGTLRNQPQHF. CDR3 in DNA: TGTGCCAGCAGCCTCAGGACAGGGACACTCCGCAATCAGCCCCAGCATTTT.

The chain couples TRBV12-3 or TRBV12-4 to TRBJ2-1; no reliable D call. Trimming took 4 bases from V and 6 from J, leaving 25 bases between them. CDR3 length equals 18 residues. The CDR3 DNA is TGTGCCAGCAGTTCTTCCCCACACTCGTTAGTTATGTTCAATGAGCAGTTCTTC. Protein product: CASSSSPHSLVMFNEQFF.

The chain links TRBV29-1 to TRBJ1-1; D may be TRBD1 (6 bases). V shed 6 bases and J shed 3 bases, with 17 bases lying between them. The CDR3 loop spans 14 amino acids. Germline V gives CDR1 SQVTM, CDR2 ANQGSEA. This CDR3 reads CSVALQGSDTEAFF. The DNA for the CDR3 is TGCAGCGTGGCATTACAGGGTTCTGACACTGAAGCTTTCTTT.

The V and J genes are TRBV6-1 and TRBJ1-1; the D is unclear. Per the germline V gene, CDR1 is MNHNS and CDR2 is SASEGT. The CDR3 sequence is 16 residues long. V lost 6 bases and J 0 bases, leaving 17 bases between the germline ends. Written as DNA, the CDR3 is TGTGCCAGCAGCGAAAGGCTGGGCTTGATGAACACTGAAGCTTTCTTT. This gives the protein CASSERLGLMNTEAFF.

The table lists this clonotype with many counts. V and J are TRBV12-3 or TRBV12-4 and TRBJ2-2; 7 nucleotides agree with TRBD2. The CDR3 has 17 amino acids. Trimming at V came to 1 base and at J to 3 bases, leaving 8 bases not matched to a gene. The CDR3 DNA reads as TGTGCCAGCAGTTTAGATATCTTCGGGGGGTACACCGGGGAGCTGTTTTTT. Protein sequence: CASSLDIFGGYTGELFF.

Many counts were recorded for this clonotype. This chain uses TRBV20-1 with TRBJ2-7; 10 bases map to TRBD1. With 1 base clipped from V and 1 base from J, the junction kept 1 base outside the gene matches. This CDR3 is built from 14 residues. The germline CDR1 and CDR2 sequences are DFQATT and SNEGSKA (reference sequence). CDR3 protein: CSARGGQGSYEQYF. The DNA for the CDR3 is TGCAGTGCTAGAGGGGGACAGGGGTCCTACGAGCAGTACTTC.

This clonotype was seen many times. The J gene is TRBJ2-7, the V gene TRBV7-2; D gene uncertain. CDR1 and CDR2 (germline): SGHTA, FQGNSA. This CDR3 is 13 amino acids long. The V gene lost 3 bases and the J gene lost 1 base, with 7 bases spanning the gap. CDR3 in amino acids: CASSFGASYEQYF. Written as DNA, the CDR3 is TGTGCCAGCAGCTTTGGAGCATCCTACGAGCAGTACTTC.

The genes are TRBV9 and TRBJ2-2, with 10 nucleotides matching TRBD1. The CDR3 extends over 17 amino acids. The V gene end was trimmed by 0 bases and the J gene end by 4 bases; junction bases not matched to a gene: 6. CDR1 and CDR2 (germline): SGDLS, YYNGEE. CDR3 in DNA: TGTGCCAGCAGCGTAGTTGGGACAGGGGACCTCACCGGGGAGCTGTTTTTT. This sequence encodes CASSVVGTGDLTGELFF.

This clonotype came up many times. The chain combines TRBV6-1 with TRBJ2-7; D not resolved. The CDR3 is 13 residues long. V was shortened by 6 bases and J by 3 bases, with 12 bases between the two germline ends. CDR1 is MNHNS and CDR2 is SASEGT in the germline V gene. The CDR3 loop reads CASRPIKVYEQYF. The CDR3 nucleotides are TGTGCCAGCAGACCTATAAAAGTCTACGAGCAGTACTTC.

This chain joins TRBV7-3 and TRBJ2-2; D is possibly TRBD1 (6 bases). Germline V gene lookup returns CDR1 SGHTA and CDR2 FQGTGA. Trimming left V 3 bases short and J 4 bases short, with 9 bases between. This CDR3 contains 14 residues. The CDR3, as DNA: TGTGCCAGCAGCTTGGGGACACGCACCGGGGAGCTGTTTTTT. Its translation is CASSLGTRTGELFF.

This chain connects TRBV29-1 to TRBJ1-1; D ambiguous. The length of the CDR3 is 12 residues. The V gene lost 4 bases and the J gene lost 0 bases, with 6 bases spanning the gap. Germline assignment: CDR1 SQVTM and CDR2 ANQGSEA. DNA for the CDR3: TGCAGCGTTGTGAAGGTGAACACTGAAGCTTTCTTT. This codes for CSVVKVNTEAFF.

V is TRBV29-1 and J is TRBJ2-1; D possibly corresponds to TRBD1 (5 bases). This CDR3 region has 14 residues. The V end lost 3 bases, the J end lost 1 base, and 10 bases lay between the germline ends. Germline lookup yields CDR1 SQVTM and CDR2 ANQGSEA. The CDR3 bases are TGCAGCGTTGAGGACATAGGATCCTACAATGAGCAGTTCTTC. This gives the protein CSVEDIGSYNEQFF.

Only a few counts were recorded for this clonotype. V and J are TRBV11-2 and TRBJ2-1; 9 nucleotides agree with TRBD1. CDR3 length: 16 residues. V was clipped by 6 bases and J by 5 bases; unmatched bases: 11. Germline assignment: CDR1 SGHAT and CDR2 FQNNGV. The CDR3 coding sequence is TGTGCCAGCAGACCAATAACAGGGGGCAGGGACAATGAGCAGTTCTTC. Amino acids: CASRPITGGRDNEQFF.

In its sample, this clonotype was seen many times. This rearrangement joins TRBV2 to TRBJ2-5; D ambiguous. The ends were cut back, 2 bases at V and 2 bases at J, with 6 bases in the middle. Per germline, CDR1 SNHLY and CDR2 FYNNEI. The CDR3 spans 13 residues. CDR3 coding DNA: TGTGCCAGCAGTGAACCGACACAAGAGACCCAGTACTTC. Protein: CASSEPTQETQYF.

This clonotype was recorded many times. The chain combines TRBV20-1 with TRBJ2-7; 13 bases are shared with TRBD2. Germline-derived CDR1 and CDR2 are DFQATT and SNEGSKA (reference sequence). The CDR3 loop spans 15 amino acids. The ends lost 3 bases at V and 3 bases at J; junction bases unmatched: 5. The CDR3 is CSASLLAGGFYEQYF. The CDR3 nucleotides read TGCAGTGCTAGCCTACTAGCGGGAGGGTTCTACGAGCAGTACTTC.

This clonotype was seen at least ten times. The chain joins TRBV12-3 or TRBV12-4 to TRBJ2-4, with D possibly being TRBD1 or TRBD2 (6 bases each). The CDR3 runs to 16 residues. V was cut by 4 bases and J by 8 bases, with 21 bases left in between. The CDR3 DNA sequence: TGTGCCAGCAGTTCCTCCCCCACCGGGGGCGCGGACATTCAGTACTTC. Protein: CASSSSPTGGADIQYF.

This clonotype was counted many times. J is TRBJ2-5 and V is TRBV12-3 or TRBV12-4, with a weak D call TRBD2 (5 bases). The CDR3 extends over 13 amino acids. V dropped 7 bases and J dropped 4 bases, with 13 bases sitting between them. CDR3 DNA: TGTGCCAGCAATACGGCAGGAGGAGAGACCCAGTACTTC. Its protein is CASNTAGGETQYF.